This T cell receptor beta chain was identified in a study of regulatory T cells in long-lasting Graves disease. Study-wide context: Graves' cases, newly diagnosed, had used antithyroid drugs under 3 months.

Specified time point: newly diagnosed GD, antithyroid drugs for less than 3 months. PBMC-derived RNA was used for the TCR library. In each case, Graves' disease was diagnosed per American Thyroid Association guidelines. The germline CDR1 and CDR2 sequences are MNHNS and SASEGT. Trimming removed 6 bases from V and 2 bases from J; junction bases left unmatched: 5. The length of the CDR3 is 14 residues. Construction of TCR beta libraries relied on iRepertoire HTBI primers and on Arm-PCR targeting CDR3 regions. As handled by the study authors: Overall, samples carried approximately 56 TRBV and about 15 TRBJ segments. TCRdb re-derived calls from the multiplex PCR reads in MiXCR, one entry per CDR3 protein. The V and J calls reflect TCRdb's pipeline rather than the authors' work. The profile shows about 530,000 distinct CDR3 sequences, about 16% of them singletons. This sample was also put to use in a study of T cells in Graves' hyperthyroidism and ophthalmopathy. That paper adds: The HTBI primer set served for first-round RT-PCR of the TCR CDR3.

The clonotype comes from a woman aged 35-60 years with Graves disease. The sample here was peripheral blood mononuclear cells (PBMCs), taken at new diagnosis, from a patient treated with antithyroid drugs. This rearrangement joins TRBV6-1 to TRBJ1-1, with TRBD1 identical over 8 bases. The CDR3 nucleotides are TGTGCCAGCAGGACAGGGGCCCCCAACACTGAAGCTTTCTTT. This codes for CASRTGAPNTEAFF.